The 10 T cell receptor beta chains presented below share a single source sample, sequenced in a study of CD8+ T cells in alopecia areata. cDNA prepared by RNA extraction and subsequent reverse transcription served as the template for sequencing. The data were produced by immunoSEQ multiplex PCR, yet TCRdb's version contains in-frame clones alone and is incomplete. The table includes around 180,000 clones, roughly 60% detected once. Treatment here: oral pan-JAK inhibitor, 5-10 mg twice daily. The sequenced sample was CD4+ T cells sorted from blood, obtained at week 24, from a patient treated with tofacitinib. These receptors all come from a human donor with alopecia areata.

This sequence joins TRBV7-2 and TRBJ1-2; D not resolved. V was cut by 5 bases and J by 7 bases, with 11 bases left in between. The germline CDR1 and CDR2 sequences are SGHTA and FQGNSA. The CDR3 is 12 residues long. CDR3 in DNA: TGTGCCAGCAGCCCTAGTCTCGGTGGCTACACCTTC. Its protein is CASSPSLGGYTF.

This clone was found a few times. DNA of the CDR3: TGTGCCAGCAGCCAGCAGGTTCGTTCACCCCTCCACTTT. Translating it yields CASSQQVRSPLHF. The rearrangement joins TRBV14 to TRBJ1-6; no clear D. V gave up 3 bases and J gave up 9 bases, with 9 bases separating them. Germline CDR1 reads SGHDN; CDR2 reads FVKESK. The length of the CDR3 is 13 residues.

The chain uses TRBV19 and TRBJ1-1; weak D call: TRBD1 (6 bases). With 10 bases removed from V and 1 base from J, the gap between germline ends came to 16 bases. The CDR3 runs to 14 residues. Germline CDR1 LNHDA, CDR2 SQIVND (reference sequence). CDR3 protein: CATDLTGPNTEAFF. The CDR3 DNA follows: TGTGCCACGGACCTAACAGGGCCGAACACTGAAGCTTTCTTT.

The CDR3, as DNA: TGTGCCAGCAGGCGGGAGAATACGCAGTATTTT. Translating it yields CASRRENTQYF. This chain links TRBV25-1 with TRBJ2-3; 7 nucleotides agree with TRBD2. J lost 7 bases, V lost 6 bases, and 1 base had no gene match. This CDR3 contains 11 residues. From germline, CDR1 is MGHDK and CDR2 SYGVNS.

This clone was seen more than once but under ten times. The chain joins TRBV30 to TRBJ1-6; the match to TRBD1 covers 10 bases. Trimming removed 3 bases from V and 13 bases from J; junction bases left unmatched: 6. The CDR3 is 13 residues long. Looked up from germline, CDR1 is GTSNPN and CDR2 is SVGIG (reference sequence). The CDR3 DNA reads as TGTGCCTGGAGGACAGGGGGCGCGGGCCCCCTCCACTTT. Protein sequence: CAWRTGGAGPLHF.

With regard to this clone: Other DNA sequences in the sample encode the same CDR3. The chain recombines TRBV29-1 with TRBJ2-3, with D possibly TRBD1 on 6 matching bases. In germline, CDR1 is SQVTM, CDR2 ANQGSEA. Trimming took 7 bases from V and 0 from J, leaving 17 bases between them. This CDR3 is 15 amino acids long. CDR3 sequence (DNA): TGCAGCGGTAGAGTAAGGACAGCTAGCACAGATACGCAGTATTTT. Amino acid sequence: CSGRVRTASTDTQYF.

This chain joins TRBV19 and TRBJ2-7, with TRBD1 identical over 10 bases. CDR1 is LNHDA, CDR2 SQIVND, per germline (reference sequence). The V segment lost 6 bases and the J segment 0 bases; nucleotides outside the gene matches: 8. This CDR3 comprises 16 residues. The CDR3 spells CASSPRTGGFSYEQYF. The CDR3 DNA sequence: TGTGCCAGTAGCCCAAGGACAGGGGGATTCTCCTACGAGCAGTACTTC.

This clone showed up many times. The chain is built from TRBV7-2 and TRBJ1-1, with D possibly matching TRBD1 (6 bases). Looked up from germline, CDR1 is SGHTA and CDR2 is FQGNSA. CDR3 size: 14 residues. V was trimmed by 7 bases and J by 2 bases, leaving 14 bases between them. The CDR3 protein is CASTLAGVNTEAFF. The CDR3, as DNA: TGTGCCAGCACCCTCGCAGGGGTCAACACTGAAGCTTTCTTT.

This clone turned up a few times. The chain recombines TRBV4-3 with TRBJ1-1; the D is unclear. The CDR3 has 13 amino acids. CDR1 and CDR2 from the germline V gene are LGHNA and YSLEER. The ends were cut back, 2 bases at V and 8 bases at J, with 12 bases in the middle. This CDR3 is CASSQRVKGEAFF. As DNA, the CDR3 is TGCGCCAGCAGCCAAAGGGTAAAGGGCGAAGCTTTCTTT.

The table lists this clone with a few counts. The chain uses TRBV10-3 and TRBJ2-3; D might be TRBD2 (6 bases). From germline, CDR1 is ENHRY and CDR2 SYGVKD. The V end lost 0 bases, the J end lost 2 bases, and 15 bases lay between the germline ends. The CDR3 spans 17 residues. This CDR3 is CAISESVFAGSTDTQYF. The CDR3 nucleotides read TGTGCCATCAGTGAGTCCGTGTTTGCGGGGTCCACAGATACGCAGTATTTT.